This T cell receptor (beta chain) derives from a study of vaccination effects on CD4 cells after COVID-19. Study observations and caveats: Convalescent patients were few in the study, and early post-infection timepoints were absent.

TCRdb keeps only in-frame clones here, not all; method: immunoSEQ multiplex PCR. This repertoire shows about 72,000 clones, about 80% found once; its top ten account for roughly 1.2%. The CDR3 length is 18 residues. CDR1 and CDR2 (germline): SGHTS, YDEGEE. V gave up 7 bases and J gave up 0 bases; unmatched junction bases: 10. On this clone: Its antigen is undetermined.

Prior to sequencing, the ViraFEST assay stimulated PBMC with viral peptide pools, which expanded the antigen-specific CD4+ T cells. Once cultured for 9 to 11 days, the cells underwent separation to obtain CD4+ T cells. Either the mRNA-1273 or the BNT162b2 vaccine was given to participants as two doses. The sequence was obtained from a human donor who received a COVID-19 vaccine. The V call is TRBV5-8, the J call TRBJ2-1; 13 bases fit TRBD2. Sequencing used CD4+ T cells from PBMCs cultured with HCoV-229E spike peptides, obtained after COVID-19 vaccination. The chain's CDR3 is CASPHGLAGVLSYNEQFF. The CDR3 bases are TGTGCCAGCCCTCATGGACTAGCGGGGGTACTCTCCTACAATGAGCAGTTCTTC. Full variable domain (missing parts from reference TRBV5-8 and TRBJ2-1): EAGVTQSPTHLIKTRGQQATLRCSPISGHTSVYWYQQALGLGLQFLLWYDEGEERNRGNFPPRFSGRQFPNYSSELNVNALELEDSALYLCASPHGLAGVLSYNEQFFGPGTRLTVL.